What follows are 21 T cell receptor beta chains derived from one specimen sequenced in a study of blood T cell repertoires in COVID-19. TCRdb keeps only in-frame clones here, not all; method: immunoSEQ multiplex PCR. The repertoire holds 81,000 or so clones, with 75% to 90% as singletons. Sequenced material: peripheral blood. The receptors were gathered from a human donor in a cohort sampled during active COVID-19.

This clone showed up just once. The J gene is TRBJ2-7, the V gene TRBV5-8; 10 bases are a match to TRBD1. J lost 3 bases, V lost 4 bases, and 10 bases had no gene match. Germline loops: CDR1 SGHTS, CDR2 YDEGEE. CDR3 length: 16 residues. Here the CDR3 DNA reads TGTGCCAGCAGCCCGCCGGGACAGGGGCAGTTCTACGAGCAGTACTTC. Translating it yields CASSPPGQGQFYEQYF.

The chain combines TRBV9 with TRBJ2-7; possible D gene TRBD2, 7 bases. The CDR3 runs 16 residues. Per germline, CDR1 SGDLS and CDR2 YYNGEE. Trimming removed 4 bases from V and 0 bases from J, with 17 bases in between. CDR3: CASSPRGGESSYEQYF. The CDR3 nucleotides read TGTGCCAGCAGCCCCAGAGGGGGGGAAAGCTCCTACGAGCAGTACTTC.

The chain employs TRBV24-1 and TRBJ2-1; 8 bases are a match to TRBD1. CDR1 is KGHDR, CDR2 SFDVKD, per germline. CDR3 length: 16 residues. J lost 8 bases, V lost 4 bases, and 12 bases had no gene match. The CDR3 reads CATSDSGQGDTYEQFF. The DNA for the CDR3 is TGTGCCACCAGTGACTCCGGACAGGGCGATACCTATGAGCAGTTCTTC.

The CDR3 spells CASSSQGGSSYNEQFF. DNA of the CDR3: TGTGCCAGCAGCTCCCAGGGCGGGAGCTCCTACAATGAGCAGTTCTTC. The rearrangement joins TRBV5-4 to TRBJ2-1; 7 nucleotides line up with TRBD2. V gave up 3 bases and J gave up 0 bases; unmatched junction bases: 6. Looked up from germline, CDR1 is SGHNT and CDR2 is YYREEE (reference sequence). The CDR3 loop spans 16 amino acids.

The chain recombines TRBV29-1 with TRBJ1-2; TRBD1 is a possible D gene (6 bases). V was trimmed by 6 bases and J by 8 bases, leaving 22 bases between them. CDR1 is SQVTM, CDR2 ANQGSEA, per germline. This CDR3 spans 14 amino acids. The CDR3 reads CSVLAQGSFDGYTF. As DNA, the CDR3 is TGCAGCGTCCTAGCCCAGGGGAGCTTCGACGGCTACACCTTC.

This clone appeared a single time. This chain uses TRBV12-3 or TRBV12-4 with TRBJ2-7, with TRBD1 as a possible D gene (5 bases). The CDR3 runs 12 residues. Deletions cut 3 bases from V and 9 bases from J, with 12 bases between. CDR3 nucleotide sequence: TGTGCCAGCAGTTTCGCCCAGGGTGGGCAGTACTTC. Protein product: CASSFAQGGQYF.

The chain uses TRBV5-1 and TRBJ2-2, with 7 nucleotides matching TRBD1. V lost 3 bases, J lost 7 bases, and 12 bases stayed unmatched. This CDR3 region has 16 residues. CDR1 and CDR2 from the germline V gene are SGHRS and YFSETQ. The CDR3 region has the DNA TGCGCCAGCAGCTCTCGCCTGACAGGGACGAGCGGGGAGCTGTTTTTT. Amino acids: CASSSRLTGTSGELFF.

This clone was counted a few times. V usage is TRBV5-1 and J usage is TRBJ2-7; D unresolved. Germline lookup yields CDR1 SGHRS and CDR2 YFSETQ. The CDR3 has 15 amino acids. V was clipped by 0 bases and J by 0 bases, with 10 bases between them. The CDR3 spells CASSLAAGTSYEQYF. Written as DNA, the CDR3 is TGCGCCAGCAGCTTGGCCGCAGGCACCTCCTACGAGCAGTACTTC.

The rearrangement joins TRBV10-3 to TRBJ2-7; TRBD1 might be the D (5 bases). This CDR3 is 12 amino acids long. Trimming cost V 2 bases and J 3 bases, with 5 bases left between them. Germline assignment: CDR1 ENHRY and CDR2 SYGVKD. CDR3 loop: CAISEQGYEQYF. The CDR3 coding sequence is TGTGCCATCAGTGAGCAGGGCTACGAGCAGTACTTC.

The chain joins TRBV2 to TRBJ1-2; TRBD1 matches 7 bases. CDR1 is SNHLY and CDR2 is FYNNEI in the germline V gene. After removal of 6 bases from V and 4 bases from J, the junction contained 11 bases not matched to a gene. CDR3 length equals 15 residues. CDR3 region: CASSLLGDRLYGYTF. The CDR3 DNA reads TGTGCCAGCAGCCTATTGGGGGACAGACTCTATGGCTACACCTTC.

V is TRBV6-1 and J is TRBJ2-7; D possibly corresponds to TRBD1 (6 bases). This CDR3 has 17 amino acids. V lost 4 bases, J lost 7 bases, and 26 bases lay in between. Germline V gene data show CDR1 as MNHNS and CDR2 as SASEGT. The CDR3 loop is CASSAQAPGTPSREQYF. CDR3 DNA: TGTGCCAGCAGTGCCCAGGCCCCCGGGACACCGTCTAGGGAGCAGTACTTC.

The chain links TRBV7-9 to TRBJ1-2; D is unclear. This CDR3 is built from 16 residues. Trimming cost V 0 bases and J 0 bases, with 11 bases left between them. CDR1 and CDR2 (germline): SEHNR, FQNEAQ (reference sequence). The CDR3 loop is CASSLASQRANYGYTF. CDR3 DNA sequence: TGTGCCAGCAGCTTAGCAAGTCAGCGAGCTAACTATGGCTACACCTTC.

The CDR3 is CASSRDRGLGDTQYF. The CDR3 region has the DNA TGCGCCAGCAGCCGGGACAGGGGGTTAGGAGATACGCAGTATTTT. The V and J genes are TRBV5-1 and TRBJ2-3, with 11 bases lining up with TRBD1. The CDR3 runs to 15 residues. The germline V gene encodes CDR1 SGHRS and CDR2 YFSETQ. V shed 4 bases, J shed 5 bases, and the junction held 6 bases outside the gene matches. Full variable domain (missing parts from reference TRBV5-1 and TRBJ2-3): KAGVTQTPRYLIKTRGQQVTLSCSPISGHRSVSWYQQTPGQGLQFLFEYFSETQRNKGNFPGRFSGRQFSNSRSEMNVSTLELGDSALYLCASSRDRGLGDTQYFGPGTRLTVL.

The chain links TRBV29-1 to TRBJ1-1; D uncertain. Germline CDR1 reads SQVTM; CDR2 reads ANQGSEA. The V and J ends lost 7 bases and 0 bases respectively, with 12 bases between them. The CDR3 is 13 amino acids. The CDR3 DNA is TGCAGCGCCCAGATCCGTTTGAACACTGAAGCTTTCTTT. It specifies CSAQIRLNTEAFF.

The chain couples TRBV7-2 to TRBJ1-1; 11 nucleotides match TRBD1. Looked up from germline, CDR1 is SGHTA and CDR2 is FQGNSA. The J segment lost 3 bases and the V segment lost 5 bases, leaving 5 bases of the junction unmatched. The CDR3 sequence is 15 residues long. CDR3 DNA: TGTGCCAGCAGCGCCCGGGACAGGGGGGACACTGAAGCTTTCTTT. This sequence encodes CASSARDRGDTEAFF.

The chain uses TRBV7-9 and TRBJ2-3, with TRBD2 matching over 11 bases. Germline values: CDR1 SEHNR, CDR2 FQNEAQ (reference sequence). The CDR3 extends over 18 amino acids. The V gene end was trimmed by 10 bases and the J gene end by 0 bases; junction bases not matched to a gene: 15. The CDR3 is CAIKAAASGGLSTDTQYF. The CDR3 nucleotides read TGTGCCATTAAAGCGGCGGCTAGCGGGGGGCTTAGCACAGATACGCAGTATTTT.

The chain combines TRBV7-8 with TRBJ2-5; TRBD2 agrees at 12 bases. Germline-derived CDR1 and CDR2 are SGHVS and FQNEAQ. Trimming took 6 bases from V and 9 from J; bases not matched to a gene: 17. This CDR3 is built from 17 residues. CDR3 sequence reads: CASSSRTSGVLGGSQYF. CDR3 sequence (DNA): TGTGCCAGCAGTTCACGGACTAGCGGGGTTCTAGGGGGTTCCCAGTACTTC. Complete variable domain (other parts from reference TRBV7-8 and TRBJ2-5): GAGVSQSPRYKVAKRGQDVALRCDPISGHVSLFWYQQALGQGPEFLTYFQNEAQLDKSGLPSDRFFAERPEGSVSTLKIQRTQQEDSAVYLCASSSRTSGVLGGSQYFGPGTRLLVL.

In DNA, the CDR3 is TGCAGTGCTAAGCTAGCGGTGCCTCGGTATTTT. Translated, it gives CSAKLAVPRYF. V is TRBV20-1 and J is TRBJ2-3; 7 bases agree with TRBD2. This CDR3 has 11 amino acids. Unmatched junction bases numbered 9, after V lost 4 bases and J lost 14 bases. Germline CDR1 DFQATT, CDR2 SNEGSKA (reference sequence).

The chain carries TRBV18 and TRBJ2-1, with a weak D call TRBD1 (5 bases). CDR3 length: 14 residues. Per the germline V gene, CDR1 is KGHSH and CDR2 is LQKENI. Between the trimmed V and J ends, which lost 4 bases and 4 bases, there was a span of 11 bases. The DNA of the CDR3 is TGTGCCAGCTCACGAGACAGCCTTTACAATGAGCAGTTCTTC. Translated, it gives CASSRDSLYNEQFF.

This rearrangement joins TRBV7-8 to TRBJ1-5; 7 bases are shared with TRBD1. V shed 4 bases and J 8 bases; nucleotides not matched to a gene: 8. In germline, CDR1 is SGHVS, CDR2 FQNEAQ. The CDR3 contains 14 residues. CDR3 nucleotide sequence: TGTGCCAGCAGCTCGACAGGGATGGGAAAGCCCCAGCATTTT. It specifies CASSSTGMGKPQHF. The full variable domain, its missing parts supplied by reference TRBV7-8 and TRBJ1-5, is GAGVSQSPRYKVAKRGQDVALRCDPISGHVSLFWYQQALGQGPEFLTYFQNEAQLDKSGLPSDRFFAERPEGSVSTLKIQRTQQEDSAVYLCASSSTGMGKPQHFGDGTRLSIL.

A few counts support this clone. V usage is TRBV11-1 and J usage is TRBJ2-1, with D perhaps TRBD1 (6 bases). The CDR3 has 11 amino acids. Germline V gene sequence: CDR1 SGHAT, CDR2 FQDESV (reference sequence). Trimming shortened V by 4 bases and J by 10 bases, and 8 bases separated the two germline ends. The CDR3 sequence: CASSYGTEQFF. The CDR3 nucleotides read TGTGCCAGCAGCTACGGGACAGAGCAGTTCTTC.